This T cell receptor (beta chain) was identified during a study of T cell repertoires in cytomegalovirus infection. TCRdb analysed the reads with MiXCR anew, one entry per CDR3 protein. Of hundreds of thousands of distinct CDR3 sequences in the sample, 25% to 35% are singletons; the top ten hold roughly 20%. CDR1 and CDR2 from the germline V gene are MNHNS and SASEGT. The CDR3 length is 13 residues. The V end was cut by 2 bases, the J end by 7 bases, with 6 bases between. Concerning this clonotype: Its antigen is still unknown.

This clonotype originated in a human donor in good health (CMV status not recorded). Some clones in this sample may be carry-over from other donors' samples. The sequencing here drew on cultured PBMCs, taken from culture after CMV antigen stimulation. The chain combines TRBV6-1 with TRBJ1-6; the D is unclear. CDR3 residues: CASSESANSPLHF. CDR3 bases: TGTGCCAGCAGTGAATCAGCAAATTCACCCCTCCACTTT.